A single sample gave rise to the 19 T cell receptor beta chains below, sequenced in a study of cytomegalovirus exposure and HLA in healthy donors. The method was immunoSEQ multiplex PCR; TCRdb's version includes in-frame clones alone and lacks a portion of them. This sample has about 200,000 clones, with roughly 81% found just once. Input material: PBMCs. All receptors derive from a woman aged 25 to 39 in good health and CMV-seronegative.

The sample holds one count of this clone. This chain connects TRBV11-3 to TRBJ2-2; D gene ambiguous. V was clipped by 4 bases and J by 7 bases, with 10 bases between them. Germline CDR1 is SGHNT and CDR2 is YENEEA. The CDR3 extends over 13 amino acids. The CDR3 DNA follows: TGTGCCAGCAGCTCCCGAGAGGACGGGGAGCTGTTTTTT. This sequence encodes CASSSREDGELFF.

The table lists this clone with a few counts. The chain is built from TRBV25-1 and TRBJ1-2, with no clear D. V gave up 2 bases and J gave up 6 bases, with 19 bases separating them. The CDR3 runs 16 residues. The germline V gene has CDR1 MGHDK and CDR2 SYGVNS. This CDR3 reads CASSEEGWREIHGYTF. The CDR3 DNA sequence: TGTGCCAGCAGTGAAGAAGGCTGGAGGGAGATTCATGGCTACACCTTC.

J is TRBJ2-3 and V is TRBV5-1; the D gene is possibly TRBD1 (6 bases). CDR1 SGHRS and CDR2 YFSETQ come from the germline V gene. With 5 bases removed from V and 0 bases from J, the gap between germline ends came to 10 bases. CDR3 length: 14 residues. In nucleotides, the CDR3 is TGCGCCAGCAGTTCAGGGGTTAGCACAGATACGCAGTATTTT. It yields the protein CASSSGVSTDTQYF.

This clone came up once. The rearrangement joins TRBV7-3 to TRBJ2-1, with 9 bases aligning to TRBD1. V lost 5 bases, J lost 6 bases, and 8 bases stayed unmatched. From germline, CDR1 is SGHTA and CDR2 FQGTGA. This CDR3 comprises 15 residues. The CDR3 reads CASSPRDREFNEQFF. CDR3 DNA sequence: TGTGCCAGCAGCCCGAGGGACAGGGAATTCAATGAGCAGTTCTTC.

This clone was recorded only once. The V gene is TRBV30, the J gene TRBJ2-7; TRBD2 is a possible D gene (6 bases). CDR3 length equals 13 residues. CDR1 GTSNPN and CDR2 SVGIG come from the germline V gene (reference sequence). V was pared by 2 bases and J by 6 bases, with 14 bases between. As DNA, the CDR3 is TGTGCCTGGAGTTGGCAGGGACTTGCCGAGCAGTACTTC. This translates into CAWSWQGLAEQYF.

This clone was seen a few times. This rearrangement joins TRBV15 to TRBJ1-6; unclear D gene. In germline, CDR1 is LNHNV, CDR2 YYDKDF (reference sequence). This CDR3 spans 15 amino acids. The V and J ends lost 3 bases and 7 bases respectively, with 13 bases between them. The CDR3 region is CATSSGAFGNSPLHF. CDR3 in DNA: TGTGCCACCAGCAGTGGAGCCTTTGGGAATTCACCCCTCCACTTT.

The chain couples TRBV5-1 to TRBJ1-4; 7 bases fit TRBD1. The J segment lost 2 bases and the V segment lost 4 bases, leaving 14 bases of the junction unmatched. The CDR3 totals 18 residues. The germline V gene has CDR1 SGHRS and CDR2 YFSETQ. The CDR3 here is CASSPYRGRMGTNEKLFF. CDR3 bases: TGCGCCAGCAGCCCCTACAGGGGTAGGATGGGTACTAATGAAAAACTGTTTTTT. Using reference TRBV5-1 and TRBJ1-4 for the parts outside the CDR3, the full variable domain is KAGVTQTPRYLIKTRGQQVTLSCSPISGHRSVSWYQQTPGQGLQFLFEYFSETQRNKGNFPGRFSGRQFSNSRSEMNVSTLELGDSALYLCASSPYRGRMGTNEKLFFGSGTQLSVL.

The CDR3 region is CASSATGTGRYEQYF. The CDR3 region has the DNA TGTGCCAGCAGTGCAACCGGGACAGGGAGATACGAGCAGTACTTC. The chain has TRBV27 and TRBJ2-7, with 9 bases lining up with TRBD1. The J segment lost 4 bases and the V segment lost 5 bases, leaving 9 bases of the junction unmatched. Germline CDR1 MNHEY, CDR2 SMNVEV (reference sequence). The CDR3 spans 15 residues.

The chain employs TRBV4-1 and TRBJ1-1; D uncertain. Per the germline V gene, CDR1 is MGHRA and CDR2 is YSYEKL. Trimming shortened V by 4 bases and J by 0 bases, and 6 bases separated the two germline ends. CDR3 length: 13 residues. The CDR3 loop reads CASSPSMNTEAFF. The CDR3 nucleotides read TGCGCCAGCAGCCCTAGTATGAACACTGAAGCTTTCTTT.

The chain employs TRBV7-6 and TRBJ2-3; TRBD2 aligns across 9 bases. Germline loops: CDR1 SGHVS, CDR2 FNYEAQ. The CDR3 loop spans 17 amino acids. V was clipped by 1 base and J by 4 bases; unmatched bases: 9. The CDR3 bases are TGTGCCAGCAGCTTAGGCGGGGCGGGAGGGCCCCCAGATACGCAGTATTTT. Amino acid sequence: CASSLGGAGGPPDTQYF. Looking up the rest from reference TRBV7-6 and TRBJ2-3 gives the full variable domain: GAGVSQSPRYKVTKRGQDVALRCDPISGHVSLYWYRQALGQGPEFLTYFNYEAQQDKSGLPNDRFSAERPEGSISTLTIQRTEQRDSAMYRCASSLGGAGGPPDTQYFGPGTRLTVL.

The chain links TRBV18 to TRBJ1-2; perhaps TRBD1 as D (6 bases). CDR3 length equals 15 residues. Germline CDR1 KGHSH, CDR2 LQKENI. Trimming left V 0 bases short and J 4 bases short, with 12 bases between. CDR3 residues: CASSPPMTGSYGYTF. CDR3 nucleotides: TGTGCCAGCTCACCACCGATGACAGGCTCCTATGGCTACACCTTC.

This rearrangement joins TRBV29-1 to TRBJ1-5; D not certain. V was trimmed by 4 bases and J by 0 bases, leaving 7 bases between them. CDR3 size: 13 residues. The V gene's germline CDR1 is SQVTM and CDR2 ANQGSEA. CDR3 coding DNA: TGCAGCGTTGCATCTAATAGCAATCAGCCCCAGCATTTT. Translated, it gives CSVASNSNQPQHF. The full variable domain, its missing parts supplied by reference TRBV29-1 and TRBJ1-5, is SAVISQKPSRDICQRGTSLTIQCQVDSQVTMMFWYRQQPGQSLTLIATANQGSEATYESGFVIDKFPISRPNLTFSTLTVSNMSPEDSSIYLCSVASNSNQPQHFGDGTRLSIL.

The chain recombines TRBV5-1 with TRBJ2-1, with TRBD2 as a possible D gene (7 bases). CDR3 length: 15 residues. Between the trimmed V and J ends, which lost 1 base and 2 bases, there was a span of 10 bases. Germline-derived CDR1 and CDR2 are SGHRS and YFSETQ. For the CDR3, the DNA is TGCGCCAGCAGCTTGACGGGGGGCCCCTACAATGAGCAGTTCTTC. As protein: CASSLTGGPYNEQFF.

The rearrangement uses TRBV4-1 and TRBJ2-7, with 16 bases fitting TRBD2. Trimming cost V 0 bases and J 2 bases; bases outside gene matches: 1. From germline, CDR1 is MGHRA and CDR2 YSYEKL. The CDR3 totals 17 residues. CDR3 DNA: TGCGCCAGCAGCCAAGACGGGACTAGCGGGAGGGCCTACGAGCAGTACTTC. This codes for CASSQDGTSGRAYEQYF.

The chain couples TRBV6-5 to TRBJ2-4; TRBD2 is a possible D gene (6 bases). The V gene lost 0 bases and the J gene lost 4 bases, with 13 bases spanning the gap. The V gene's germline CDR1 is MNHEY and CDR2 SVGAGI. The CDR3 sequence is 16 residues long. The CDR3 DNA reads TGTGCCAGCAGTTACTCTATTGGGGGGTCAAAAAACATTCAGTACTTC. Its translation: CASSYSIGGSKNIQYF.

The genes are TRBV5-1 and TRBJ1-1; no reliable D call. Germline V gives CDR1 SGHRS, CDR2 YFSETQ. The V end lost 0 bases, the J end lost 1 base, and 7 bases lay between the germline ends. The CDR3 sequence is 14 residues long. The CDR3 is CASSLARQNTEAFF. The CDR3 DNA sequence: TGCGCCAGCAGCTTGGCCAGGCAGAACACTGAAGCTTTCTTT.

CDR3 nucleotide sequence: TGTGCCTGGAGGGAAAACAGGAATCAGCCCCAGCATTTT. Translation gives CAWRENRNQPQHF. The chain links TRBV30 to TRBJ1-5; perhaps TRBD1 as D (5 bases). There are 13 residues in the CDR3. CDR1 and CDR2 (germline): GTSNPN, SVGIG (reference sequence). Trimming removed 3 bases from V and 4 bases from J, with 10 bases in between.

This clone was detected only a few times. The V call is TRBV13, the J call TRBJ1-4; the D gene is possibly TRBD1 (6 bases). This CDR3 region has 15 residues. V was pared by 1 base and J by 11 bases, with 17 bases between. Germline V gives CDR1 PRHDT, CDR2 FYEKMQ (reference sequence). The CDR3 is CASSLEGDPEGKLFF. CDR3 sequence (DNA): TGTGCCAGCAGCTTAGAGGGGGACCCAGAGGGGAAACTGTTTTTT. Drawing the rest from reference TRBV13 and TRBJ1-4, the complete variable domain is AAGVIQSPRHLIKEKRETATLKCYPIPRHDTVYWYQQGPGQDPQFLISFYEKMQSDKGSIPDRFSAQQFSDYHSELNMSSLELGDSALYFCASSLEGDPEGKLFFGSGTQLSVL.

This clone was observed a handful of times. This sample also contains other DNA sequences that code for the same CDR3. V gene TRBV7-9 combines with J gene TRBJ1-2; 10 positions match TRBD1. J lost 6 bases, V lost 5 bases, and 6 bases had no gene match. The CDR3 is 14 residues long. Per the germline V gene, CDR1 is SEHNR and CDR2 is FQNEAQ (reference sequence). The CDR3 DNA is TGTGCCAGCAGCCTTGGGACAGGGGAGGATGGCTACACCTTC. As protein: CASSLGTGEDGYTF.